This record concerns one T cell receptor (beta chain) sequence. V lost 2 bases, J lost 7 bases, and 21 bases lay in between. Germline CDR1 reads SNHLY; CDR2 reads FYNNEI. The CDR3 sequence is 16 residues long. Produced via immunoSEQ multiplex PCR; TCRdb's table is partial and in-frame only. Here the sample spans fewer than 700,000 clones, roughly 90% being singletons. This sample was included in a study of shared T cell receptors in the human thymus. These same records also appear under a second study, on human thymus T cells.

The clonotype comes from a boy younger than two with a congenital heart defect. The chain links TRBV2 to TRBJ2-7; D perhaps matches TRBD1 (6 bases). Sequences were obtained from thymocytes. The CDR3: CASSERGSGGPLEQYF. CDR3 sequence (DNA): TGTGCCAGCAGTGAAAGGGGGTCAGGCGGGCCCCTAGAGCAGTACTTC.